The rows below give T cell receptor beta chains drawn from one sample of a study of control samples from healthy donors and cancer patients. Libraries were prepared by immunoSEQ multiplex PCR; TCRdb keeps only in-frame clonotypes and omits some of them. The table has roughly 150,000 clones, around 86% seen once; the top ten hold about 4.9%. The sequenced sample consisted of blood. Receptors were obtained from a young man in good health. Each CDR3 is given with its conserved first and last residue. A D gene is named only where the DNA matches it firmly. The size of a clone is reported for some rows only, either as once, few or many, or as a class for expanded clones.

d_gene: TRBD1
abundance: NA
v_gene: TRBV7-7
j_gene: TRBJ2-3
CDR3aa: CASSAQGLSTDTQYF
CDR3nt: TGTGCCAGCAGCGCACAGGGGCTAAGCACAGATACGCAGTATTTT

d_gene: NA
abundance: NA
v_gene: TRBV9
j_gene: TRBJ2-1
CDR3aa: CASSVATGASKLGEQFF
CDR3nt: TGTGCCAGCAGCGTAGCTACAGGAGCTAGCAAGTTGGGGGAGCAGTTCTTC

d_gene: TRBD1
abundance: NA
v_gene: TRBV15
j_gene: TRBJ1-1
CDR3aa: CATSIDRGNTEAFF
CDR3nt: TGTGCCACCAGCATAGACAGGGGGAACACTGAAGCTTTCTTT

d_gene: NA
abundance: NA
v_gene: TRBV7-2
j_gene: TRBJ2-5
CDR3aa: CASSLRKGEETQYF
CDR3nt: TGTGCCAGCAGCTTAAGGAAGGGAGAAGAGACCCAGTACTTC

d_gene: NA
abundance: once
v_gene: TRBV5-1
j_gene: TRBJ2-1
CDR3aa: CASSLVIEGRQFF
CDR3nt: TGCGCCAGCAGCTTGGTTATCGAGGGAAGGCAGTTCTTC

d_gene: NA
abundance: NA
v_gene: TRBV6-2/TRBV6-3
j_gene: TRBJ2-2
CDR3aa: CASSYSTGELFF
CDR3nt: TGTGCCAGCAGTTACTCCACCGGGGAGCTGTTTTTT

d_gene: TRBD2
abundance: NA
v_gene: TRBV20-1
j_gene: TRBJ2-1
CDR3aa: CSASSPGLVQDEQFF
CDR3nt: TGCAGTGCTAGTAGCCCGGGACTAGTGCAGGATGAGCAGTTCTTC

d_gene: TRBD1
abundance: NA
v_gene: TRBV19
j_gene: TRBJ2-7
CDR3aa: CASTRTGYSYEQYF
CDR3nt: TGTGCCAGTACCAGGACAGGGTACTCCTACGAGCAGTACTTC

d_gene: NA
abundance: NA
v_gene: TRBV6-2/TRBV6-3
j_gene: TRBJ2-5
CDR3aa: CASSRPGTQETQYF
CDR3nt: TGTGCCAGCAGCCGGCCGGGCACACAAGAGACCCAGTACTTC

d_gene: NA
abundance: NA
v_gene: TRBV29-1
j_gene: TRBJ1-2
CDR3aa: CSLREGGGYTF
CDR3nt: TGCAGCCTCAGGGAGGGGGGTGGCTACACCTTC

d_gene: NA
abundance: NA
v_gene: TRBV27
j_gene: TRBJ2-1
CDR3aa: CASVPSRGNEQFF
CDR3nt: TGTGCCAGCGTTCCCAGCCGGGGTAATGAGCAGTTCTTC

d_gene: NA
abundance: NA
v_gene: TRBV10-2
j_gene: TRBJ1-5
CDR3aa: CASRPPPWQAYQPQHF
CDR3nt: TGCGCCAGTCGACCCCCTCCGTGGCAGGCGTATCAGCCCCAGCATTTT

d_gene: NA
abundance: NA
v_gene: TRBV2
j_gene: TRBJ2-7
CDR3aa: CASSSGAGSVGYEQYF
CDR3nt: TGTGCCAGCAGTTCAGGTGCAGGTAGCGTGGGCTACGAGCAGTACTTC

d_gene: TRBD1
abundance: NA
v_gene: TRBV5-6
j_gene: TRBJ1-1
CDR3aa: CASSLGQGASGAFF
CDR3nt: TGTGCCAGCAGCTTGGGACAGGGGGCCTCTGGAGCTTTCTTT

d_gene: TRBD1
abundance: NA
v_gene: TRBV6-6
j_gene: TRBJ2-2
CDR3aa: CASSYYNQGAIGELFF
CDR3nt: TGTGCCAGCAGTTACTATAACCAGGGGGCGATCGGGGAGCTGTTTTTT

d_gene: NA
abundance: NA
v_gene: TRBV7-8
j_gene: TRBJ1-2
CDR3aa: CASSRTRGGYTF
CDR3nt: TGTGCCAGCAGCCGGACGAGGGGTGGCTACACCTTC

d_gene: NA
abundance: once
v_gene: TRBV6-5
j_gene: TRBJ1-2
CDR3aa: CASSSTRGGDYGYTF
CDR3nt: TGTGCCAGCAGCTCGACAAGGGGGGGGGACTATGGCTACACCTTC

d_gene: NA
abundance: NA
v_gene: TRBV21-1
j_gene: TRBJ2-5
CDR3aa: CASSNSVRGGETQYF
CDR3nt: TGTGCCAGCAGCAATTCCGTACGGGGAGGCGAGACCCAGTACTTC

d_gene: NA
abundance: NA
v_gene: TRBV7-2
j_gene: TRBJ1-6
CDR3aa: CASSTDSPLHF
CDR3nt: TGTGCCAGCAGTACTGATTCACCCCTCCACTTT

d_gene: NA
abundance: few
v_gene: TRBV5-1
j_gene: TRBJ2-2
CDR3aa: CASRYLADTGELFF
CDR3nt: TGCGCCAGCAGGTACCTGGCGGACACCGGGGAGCTGTTTTTT

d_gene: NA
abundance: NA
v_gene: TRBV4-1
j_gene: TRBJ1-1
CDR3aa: CASSHVGRGDTEAFF
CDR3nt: TGCGCCAGCAGCCATGTGGGGAGGGGAGACACTGAAGCTTTCTTT

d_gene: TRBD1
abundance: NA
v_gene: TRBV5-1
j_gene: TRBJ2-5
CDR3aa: CASSSGGQGRETQYF
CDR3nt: TGCGCCAGCAGCTCGGGGGGACAGGGGAGAGAGACCCAGTACTTC

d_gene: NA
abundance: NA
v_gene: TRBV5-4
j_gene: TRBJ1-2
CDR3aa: CASSPLCLSF
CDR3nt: TGTGCCAGCAGCCCACTCTGCCTGTCCTTC

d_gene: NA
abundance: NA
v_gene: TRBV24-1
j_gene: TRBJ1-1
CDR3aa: CATSGWGMNTEAFF
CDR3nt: TGTGCCACCAGTGGTTGGGGCATGAACACTGAAGCTTTCTTT

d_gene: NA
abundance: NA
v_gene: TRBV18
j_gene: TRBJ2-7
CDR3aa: CASSPPGRSSYEQYF
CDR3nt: TGTGCCAGCTCACCACCCGGCAGGAGCTCCTACGAGCAGTACTTC

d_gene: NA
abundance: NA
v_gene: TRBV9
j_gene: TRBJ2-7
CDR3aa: CASSVGDSSYEQYF
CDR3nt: TGTGCCAGCAGCGTAGGTGACAGCTCCTACGAGCAGTACTTC

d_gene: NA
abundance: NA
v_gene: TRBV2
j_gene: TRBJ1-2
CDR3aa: CASSGDSYGYTF
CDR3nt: TGTGCCAGCAGTGGTGACAGCTATGGCTACACCTTC

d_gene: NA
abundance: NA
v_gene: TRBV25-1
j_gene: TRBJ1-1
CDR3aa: CASTRDNTEAFF
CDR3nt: TGTGCCAGCACCAGGGATAACACTGAAGCTTTCTTT

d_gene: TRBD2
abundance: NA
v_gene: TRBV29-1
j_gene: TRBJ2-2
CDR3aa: CSVREIAGGNTGELFF
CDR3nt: TGCAGCGTTCGGGAGATAGCGGGGGGGAACACCGGGGAGCTGTTTTTT

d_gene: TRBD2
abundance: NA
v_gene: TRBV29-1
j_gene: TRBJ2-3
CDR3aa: CSVGSSGTDTQYF
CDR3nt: TGCAGCGTTGGATCTAGCGGTACAGATACGCAGTATTTT

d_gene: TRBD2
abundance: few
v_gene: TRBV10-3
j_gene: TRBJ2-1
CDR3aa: CAISESRASGGGEQFF
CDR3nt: TGTGCCATCAGTGAGTCTAGGGCTAGCGGGGGAGGTGAGCAGTTCTTC

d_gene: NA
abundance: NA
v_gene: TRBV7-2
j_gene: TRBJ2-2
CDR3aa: CASSWGFGELFF
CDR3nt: TGTGCCAGCAGCTGGGGGTTCGGGGAGCTGTTTTTT

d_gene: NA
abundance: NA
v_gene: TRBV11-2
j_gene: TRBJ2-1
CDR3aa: CASSLGQGKYNEQFF
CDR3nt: TGTGCCAGCAGCTTAGGGCAGGGAAAATACAATGAGCAGTTCTTC

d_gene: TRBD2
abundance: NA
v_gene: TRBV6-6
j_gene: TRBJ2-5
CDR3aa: CASRDRLAGETQYF
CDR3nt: TGTGCCAGCAGGGACCGACTAGCGGGGGAGACCCAGTACTTC

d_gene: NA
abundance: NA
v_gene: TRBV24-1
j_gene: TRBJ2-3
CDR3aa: CATSALGPGTDTQYF
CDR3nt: TGTGCCACCAGTGCTCTGGGGCCTGGCACAGATACGCAGTATTTT

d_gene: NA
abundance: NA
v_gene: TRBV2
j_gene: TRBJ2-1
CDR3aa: CASSEWGTGGTYNEQFF
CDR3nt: TGTGCCAGCAGTGAATGGGGCACGGGGGGCACCTACAATGAGCAGTTCTTC

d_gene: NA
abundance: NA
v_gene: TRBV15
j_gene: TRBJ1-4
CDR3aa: CATSREGIRERKGEKLFF
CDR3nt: TGTGCCACCAGCAGAGAGGGGATCCGGGAGAGAAAGGGGGAAAAACTGTTTTTT

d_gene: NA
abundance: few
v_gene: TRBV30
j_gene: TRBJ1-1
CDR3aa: CAWASTEAFF
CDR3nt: TGTGCCTGGGCCAGCACTGAAGCTTTCTTT